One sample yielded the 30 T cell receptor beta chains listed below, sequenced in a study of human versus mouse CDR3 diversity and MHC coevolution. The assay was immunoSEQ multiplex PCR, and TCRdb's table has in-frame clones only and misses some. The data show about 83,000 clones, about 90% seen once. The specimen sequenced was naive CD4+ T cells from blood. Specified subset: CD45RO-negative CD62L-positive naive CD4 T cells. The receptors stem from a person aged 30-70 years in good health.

The CDR3, as DNA: TGTGCCAGTACCCGGGACAGGGGAACTGAAGCTTTCTTT. This sequence encodes CASTRDRGTEAFF. J is TRBJ1-1 and V is TRBV5-6; TRBD1 matches at 10 bases. The CDR3 contains 13 residues. Per germline, CDR1 SGHDT and CDR2 YYEEEE. Trimming cost V 8 bases and J 5 bases; bases outside gene matches: 6.

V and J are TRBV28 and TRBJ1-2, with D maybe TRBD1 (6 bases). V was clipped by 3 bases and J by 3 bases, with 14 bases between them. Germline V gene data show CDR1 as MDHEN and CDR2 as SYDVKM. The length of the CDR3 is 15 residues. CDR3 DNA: TGTGCCAGCAGTTTGGGGCAGGGGAATTACTATGGCTACACCTTC. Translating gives CASSLGQGNYYGYTF.

Written as DNA, the CDR3 is TGTGCCATCAGTTCAACAGGGGCCCCCACAGATACGCAGTATTTT. Residues: CAISSTGAPTDTQYF. V and J are TRBV10-3 and TRBJ2-3; TRBD1 aligns across 7 bases. With V trimmed by 5 bases and J by 2 bases, 7 bases remained unmatched. This CDR3 contains 15 residues. Germline loops: CDR1 ENHRY, CDR2 SYGVKD.

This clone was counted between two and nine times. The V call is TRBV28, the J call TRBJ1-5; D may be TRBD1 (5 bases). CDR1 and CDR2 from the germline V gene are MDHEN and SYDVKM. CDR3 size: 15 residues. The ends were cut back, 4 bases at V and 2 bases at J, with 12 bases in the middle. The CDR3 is CASSWGEVRNQPQHF. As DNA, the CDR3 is TGTGCCAGCAGTTGGGGGGAGGTACGCAATCAGCCCCAGCATTTT.

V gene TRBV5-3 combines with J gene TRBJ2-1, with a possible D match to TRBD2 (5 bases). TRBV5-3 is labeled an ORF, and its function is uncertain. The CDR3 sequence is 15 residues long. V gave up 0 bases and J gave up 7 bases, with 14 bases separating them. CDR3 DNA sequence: TGTGCCAGAAGCTTGGGAGGGTGGGAGTGGAATGAGCAGTTCTTC. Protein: CARSLGGWEWNEQFF.

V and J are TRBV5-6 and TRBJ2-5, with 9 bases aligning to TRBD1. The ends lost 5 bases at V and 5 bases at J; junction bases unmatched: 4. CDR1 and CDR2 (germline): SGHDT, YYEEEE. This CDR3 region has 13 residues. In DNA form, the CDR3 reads TGTGCCAGCAGGAGACAGGGGGAGGAGACCCAGTACTTC. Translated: CASRRQGEETQYF.

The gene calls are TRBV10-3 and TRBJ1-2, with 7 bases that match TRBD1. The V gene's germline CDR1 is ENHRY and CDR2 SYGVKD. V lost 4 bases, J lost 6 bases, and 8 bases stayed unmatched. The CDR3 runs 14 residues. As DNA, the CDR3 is TGTGCCATCAGTGCCCAGGGACAGACGAATGGCTACACCTTC. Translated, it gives CAISAQGQTNGYTF.

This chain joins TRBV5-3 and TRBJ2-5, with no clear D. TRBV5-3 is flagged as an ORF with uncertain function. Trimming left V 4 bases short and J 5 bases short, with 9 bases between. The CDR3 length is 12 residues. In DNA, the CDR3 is TGTGCCAGAAGCAAGAACGGTGAGACCCAGTACTTC. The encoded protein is CARSKNGETQYF.

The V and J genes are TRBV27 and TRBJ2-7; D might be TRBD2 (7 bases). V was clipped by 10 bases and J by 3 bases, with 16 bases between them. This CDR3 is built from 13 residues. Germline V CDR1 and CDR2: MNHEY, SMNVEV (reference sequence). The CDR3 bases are TGTGCCACTGCGAGAGGGGGGGACTACGAGCAGTACTTC. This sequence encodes CATARGGDYEQYF.

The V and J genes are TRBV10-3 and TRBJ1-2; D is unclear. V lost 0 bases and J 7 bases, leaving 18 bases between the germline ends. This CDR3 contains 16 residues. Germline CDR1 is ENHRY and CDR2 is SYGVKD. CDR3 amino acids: CAISESAGRRRTGYTF. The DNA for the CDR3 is TGTGCCATCAGTGAGTCAGCGGGGAGGAGGAGGACTGGCTACACCTTC.

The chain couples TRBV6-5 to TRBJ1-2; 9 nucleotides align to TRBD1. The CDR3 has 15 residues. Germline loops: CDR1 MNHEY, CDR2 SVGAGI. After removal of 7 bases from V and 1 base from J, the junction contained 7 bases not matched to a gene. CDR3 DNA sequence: TGTGCCAGCAACCCCGGGACAGGGTTTAACTATGGCTACACCTTC. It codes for CASNPGTGFNYGYTF.

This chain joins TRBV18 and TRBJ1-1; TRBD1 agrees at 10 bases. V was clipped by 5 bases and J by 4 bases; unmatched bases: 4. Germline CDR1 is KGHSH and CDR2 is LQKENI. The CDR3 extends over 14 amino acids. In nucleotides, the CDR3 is TGTGCCAGCTCAGACAGGGGGCTGGCCACTGAAGCTTTCTTT. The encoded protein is CASSDRGLATEAFF.

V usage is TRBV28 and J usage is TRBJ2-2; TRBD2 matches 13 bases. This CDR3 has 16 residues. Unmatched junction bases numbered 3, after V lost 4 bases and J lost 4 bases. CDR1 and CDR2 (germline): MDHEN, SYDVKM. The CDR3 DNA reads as TGTGCCAGCAGTTCACTAGCGGGGGGGGTCACCGGGGAGCTGTTTTTT. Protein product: CASSSLAGGVTGELFF.

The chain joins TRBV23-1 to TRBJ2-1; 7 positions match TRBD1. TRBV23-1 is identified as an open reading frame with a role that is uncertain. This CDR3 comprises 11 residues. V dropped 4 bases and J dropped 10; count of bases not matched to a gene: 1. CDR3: CASSRGQEQFF. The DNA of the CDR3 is TGCGCCAGCAGTCGGGGACAGGAGCAGTTCTTC.

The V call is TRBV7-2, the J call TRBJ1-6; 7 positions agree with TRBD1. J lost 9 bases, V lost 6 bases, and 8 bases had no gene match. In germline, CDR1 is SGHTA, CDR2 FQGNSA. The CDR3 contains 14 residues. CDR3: CASRGQGEFSPLHF. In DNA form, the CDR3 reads TGTGCCAGCAGGGGGCAGGGGGAATTTTCACCCCTCCACTTT.

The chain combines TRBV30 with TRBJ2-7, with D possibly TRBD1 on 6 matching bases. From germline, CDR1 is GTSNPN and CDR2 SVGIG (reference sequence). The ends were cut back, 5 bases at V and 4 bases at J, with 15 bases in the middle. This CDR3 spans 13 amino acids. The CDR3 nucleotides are TGTGCCTGGGCGAGGACAGTATCTTACGAGCAGTACTTC. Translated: CAWARTVSYEQYF. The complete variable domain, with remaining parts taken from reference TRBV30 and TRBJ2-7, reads SQTIHQWPATLVQPVGSPLSLECTVEGTSNPNLYWYRQAAGRGLQLLFYSVGIGQISSEVPQNLSASRPQDRQFILSSKKLLLSDSGFYLCAWARTVSYEQYFGPGTRLTVT.

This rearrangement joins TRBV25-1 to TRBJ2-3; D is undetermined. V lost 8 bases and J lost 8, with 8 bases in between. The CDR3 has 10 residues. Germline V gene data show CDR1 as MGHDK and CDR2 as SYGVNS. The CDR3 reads CASYHGTQYF. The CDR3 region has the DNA TGTGCCAGCTACCACGGTACGCAGTATTTT.

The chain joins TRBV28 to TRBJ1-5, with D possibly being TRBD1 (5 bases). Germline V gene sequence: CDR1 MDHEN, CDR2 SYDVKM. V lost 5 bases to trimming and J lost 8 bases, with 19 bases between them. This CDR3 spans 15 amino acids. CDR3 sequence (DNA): TGTGCCAGCAGTCCCCGAGACAGTCTAAGCAAGCCCCAGCATTTT. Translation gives CASSPRDSLSKPQHF. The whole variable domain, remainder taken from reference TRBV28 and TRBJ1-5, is DVKVTQSSRYLVKRTGEKVFLECVQDMDHENMFWYRQDPGLGLRLIYFSYDVKMKEKGDIPEGYSVSREKKERFSLILESASTNQTSMYLCASSPRDSLSKPQHFGDGTRLSIL.

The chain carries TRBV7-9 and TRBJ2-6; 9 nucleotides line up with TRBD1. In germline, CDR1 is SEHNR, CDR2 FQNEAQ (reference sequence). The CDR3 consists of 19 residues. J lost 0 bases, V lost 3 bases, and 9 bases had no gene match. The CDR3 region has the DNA TGTGCCAGCAGCTTGTCCGACAGGGGGGCTAGCTCTGGGGCCAACGTCCTGACTTTC. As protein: CASSLSDRGASSGANVLTF.

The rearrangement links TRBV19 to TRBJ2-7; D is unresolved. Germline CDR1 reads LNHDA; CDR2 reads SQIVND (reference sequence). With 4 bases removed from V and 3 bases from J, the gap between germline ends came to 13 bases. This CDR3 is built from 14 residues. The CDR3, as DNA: TGTGCCAGTAGTAAGCCCCACGGAGACTACGAGCAGTACTTC. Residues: CASSKPHGDYEQYF.

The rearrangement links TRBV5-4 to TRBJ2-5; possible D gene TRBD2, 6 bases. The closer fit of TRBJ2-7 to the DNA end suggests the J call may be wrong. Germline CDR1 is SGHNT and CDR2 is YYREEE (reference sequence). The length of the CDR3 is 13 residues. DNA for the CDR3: TGTGCCAGCAGCTTGCGGGGGTCCTACGAGCAGTACTTC. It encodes CASSLRGSYEQYF.

CDR3 in amino acids: CASSPGLAGQETQYF. As DNA, the CDR3 is TGTGCCAGCAGCCCAGGACTAGCGGGACAAGAGACCCAGTACTTC. This chain joins TRBV5-4 and TRBJ2-5, with 12 positions matching TRBD2. With V trimmed by 4 bases and J by 2 bases, 3 bases remained unmatched. The CDR3 extends over 15 amino acids. Germline-derived CDR1 and CDR2 are SGHNT and YYREEE (reference sequence).

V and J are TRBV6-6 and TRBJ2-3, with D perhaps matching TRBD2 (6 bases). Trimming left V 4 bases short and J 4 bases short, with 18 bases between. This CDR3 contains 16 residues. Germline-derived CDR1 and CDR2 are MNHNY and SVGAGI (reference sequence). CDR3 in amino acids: CASSLDPLSGADTQYF. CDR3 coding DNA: TGTGCCAGCAGTTTGGACCCCCTTTCGGGAGCAGATACGCAGTATTTT.

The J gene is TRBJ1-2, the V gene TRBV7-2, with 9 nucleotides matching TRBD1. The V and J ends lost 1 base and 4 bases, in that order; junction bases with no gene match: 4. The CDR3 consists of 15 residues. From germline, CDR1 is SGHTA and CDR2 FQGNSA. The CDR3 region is CASSLGTGVAYGYTF. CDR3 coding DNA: TGTGCCAGCAGCTTAGGGACAGGGGTTGCCTATGGCTACACCTTC.

DNA for the CDR3: TGTGCCAGCAGCCCCCCAGCCGGGACAGGGGATAGTTACAATGAGCAGTTCTTC. Its protein is CASSPPAGTGDSYNEQFF. The V gene is TRBV7-9, the J gene TRBJ2-1, with TRBD1 matching 10 bases. The CDR3 covers 18 residues. The germline V gene encodes CDR1 SEHNR and CDR2 FQNEAQ (reference sequence). V lost 5 bases, J lost 4 bases, and 14 bases stayed unmatched.

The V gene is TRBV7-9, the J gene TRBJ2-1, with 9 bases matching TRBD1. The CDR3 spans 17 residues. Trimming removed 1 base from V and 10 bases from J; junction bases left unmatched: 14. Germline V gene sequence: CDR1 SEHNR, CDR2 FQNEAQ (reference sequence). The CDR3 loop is CASSLDPPGQGRSEQFF. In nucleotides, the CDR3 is TGTGCCAGCAGCTTAGACCCTCCGGGACAGGGTAGGTCGGAGCAGTTCTTC. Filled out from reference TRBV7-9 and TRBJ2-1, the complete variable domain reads DTGVSQNPRHKITKRGQNVTFRCDPISEHNRLYWYRQTLGQGPEFLTYFQNEAQLEKSRLLSDRFSAERPKGSFSTLEIQRTEQGDSAMYLCASSLDPPGQGRSEQFFGPGTRLTVL.

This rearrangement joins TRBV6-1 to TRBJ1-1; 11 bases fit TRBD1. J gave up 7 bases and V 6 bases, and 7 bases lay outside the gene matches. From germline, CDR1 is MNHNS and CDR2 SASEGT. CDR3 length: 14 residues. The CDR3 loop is CASSLGQGAFEAFF. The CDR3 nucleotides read TGTGCCAGCAGCCTCGGACAGGGGGCATTTGAAGCTTTCTTT.

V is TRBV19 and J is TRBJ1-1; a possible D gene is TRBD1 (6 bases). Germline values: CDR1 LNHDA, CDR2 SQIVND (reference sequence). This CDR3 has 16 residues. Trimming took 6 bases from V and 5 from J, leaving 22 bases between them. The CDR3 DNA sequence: TGTGCCAGTAGCGTCCTAACAGGGCCAGAGGGGACTGAAGCTTTCTTT. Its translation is CASSVLTGPEGTEAFF.

The CDR3 spells CASSDRDYTEAFF. The CDR3 region has the DNA TGTGCCAGCAGCGACAGGGACTACACTGAAGCTTTCTTT. V usage is TRBV6-6 and J usage is TRBJ1-1, with TRBD1 matching 7 bases. Germline V gene lookup returns CDR1 MNHNY and CDR2 SVGAGI (reference sequence). The CDR3 is made up of 13 amino acids. V lost 6 bases, J lost 3 bases, and 4 bases stayed unmatched.

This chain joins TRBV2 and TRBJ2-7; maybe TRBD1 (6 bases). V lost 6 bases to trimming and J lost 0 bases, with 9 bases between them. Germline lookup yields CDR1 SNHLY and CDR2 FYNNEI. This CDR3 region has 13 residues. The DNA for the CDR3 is TGTGCCAGCAGGGAGACAGGCTCCTACGAGCAGTACTTC. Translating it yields CASRETGSYEQYF.